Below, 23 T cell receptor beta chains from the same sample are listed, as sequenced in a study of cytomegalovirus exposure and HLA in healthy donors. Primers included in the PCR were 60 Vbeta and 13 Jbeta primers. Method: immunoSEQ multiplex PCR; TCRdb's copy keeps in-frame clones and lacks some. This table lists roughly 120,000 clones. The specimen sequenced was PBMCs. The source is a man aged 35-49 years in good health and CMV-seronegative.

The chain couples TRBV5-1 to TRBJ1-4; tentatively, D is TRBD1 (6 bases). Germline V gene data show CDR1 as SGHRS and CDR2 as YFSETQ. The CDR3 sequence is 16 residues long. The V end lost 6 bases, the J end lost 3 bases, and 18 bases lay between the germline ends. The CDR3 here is CASTLWGGEANEKLFF. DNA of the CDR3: TGCGCCAGCACCCTGTGGGGGGGCGAAGCTAATGAAAAACTGTTTTTT.

In nucleotides, the CDR3 is TGTGCCAGCAGCTCTCGACAGACGACTAACTATGGCTACACCTTC. As protein: CASSSRQTTNYGYTF. The V call is TRBV7-2, the J call TRBJ1-2; perhaps TRBD1 as D (5 bases). The CDR3 length is 15 residues. Trimming shortened V by 4 bases and J by 0 bases, and 12 bases separated the two germline ends. Germline V gene data show CDR1 as SGHTA and CDR2 as FQGNSA.

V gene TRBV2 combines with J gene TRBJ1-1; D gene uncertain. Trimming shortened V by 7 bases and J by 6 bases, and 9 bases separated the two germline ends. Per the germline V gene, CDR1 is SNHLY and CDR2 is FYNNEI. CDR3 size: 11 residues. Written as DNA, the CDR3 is TGTGCCAGCACCTATCGCTCTGAAGCTTTCTTT. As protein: CASTYRSEAFF. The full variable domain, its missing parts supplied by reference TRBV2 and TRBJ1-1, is EPEVTQTPSHQVTQMGQEVILRCVPISNHLYFYWYRQILGQKVEFLVSFYNNEISEKSEIFDDQFSVERPDGSNFTLKIRSTKLEDSAMYFCASTYRSEAFFGQGTRLTVV.

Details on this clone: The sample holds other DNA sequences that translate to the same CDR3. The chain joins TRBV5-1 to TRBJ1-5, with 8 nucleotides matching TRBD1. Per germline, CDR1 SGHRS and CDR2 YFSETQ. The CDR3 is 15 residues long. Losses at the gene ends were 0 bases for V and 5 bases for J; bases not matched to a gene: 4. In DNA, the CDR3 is TGCGCCAGCAGCTTGGCAGGGGGCAGGTATCAGCCCCAGCATTTT. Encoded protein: CASSLAGGRYQPQHF.

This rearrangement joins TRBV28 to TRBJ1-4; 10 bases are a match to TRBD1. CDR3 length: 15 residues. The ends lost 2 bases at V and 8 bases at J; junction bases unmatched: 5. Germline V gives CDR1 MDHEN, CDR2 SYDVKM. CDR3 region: CASSLPGQGNEKLFF. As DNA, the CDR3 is TGTGCCAGCAGTTTACCGGGACAGGGGAACGAAAAACTGTTTTTT. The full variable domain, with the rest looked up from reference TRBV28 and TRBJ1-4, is DVKVTQSSRYLVKRTGEKVFLECVQDMDHENMFWYRQDPGLGLRLIYFSYDVKMKEKGDIPEGYSVSREKKERFSLILESASTNQTSMYLCASSLPGQGNEKLFFGSGTQLSVL.

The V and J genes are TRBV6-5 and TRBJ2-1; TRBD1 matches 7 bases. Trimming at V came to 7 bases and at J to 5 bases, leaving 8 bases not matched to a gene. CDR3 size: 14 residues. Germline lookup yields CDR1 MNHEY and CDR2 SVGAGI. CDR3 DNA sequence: TGTGCCAGCAACCTACAGGGGCCGAACAATGAGCAGTTCTTC. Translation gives CASNLQGPNNEQFF.

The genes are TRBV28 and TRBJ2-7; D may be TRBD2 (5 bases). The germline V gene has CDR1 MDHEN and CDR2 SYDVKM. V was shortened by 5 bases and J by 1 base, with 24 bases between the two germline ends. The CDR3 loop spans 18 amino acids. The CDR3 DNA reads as TGTGCCAGCAGTCCTAACTCCGCGGTGTTAGCGCGGTCCTACGAGCAGTACTTC. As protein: CASSPNSAVLARSYEQYF.

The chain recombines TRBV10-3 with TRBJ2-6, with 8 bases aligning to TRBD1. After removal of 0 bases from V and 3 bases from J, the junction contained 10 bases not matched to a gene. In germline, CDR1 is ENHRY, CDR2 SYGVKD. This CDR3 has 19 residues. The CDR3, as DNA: TGTGCCATCAGTGAGTCAACCGGGACAGGTTATGGTGGGGCCAACGTCCTGACTTTC. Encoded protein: CAISESTGTGYGGANVLTF.

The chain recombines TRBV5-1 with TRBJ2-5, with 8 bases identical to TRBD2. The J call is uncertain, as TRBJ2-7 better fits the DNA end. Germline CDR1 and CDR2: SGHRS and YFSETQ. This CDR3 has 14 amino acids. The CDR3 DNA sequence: TGCGCTAAACAGGAAAGCGGGAGTGCCTACGAGCAGTACTTC. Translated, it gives CAKQESGSAYEQYF.

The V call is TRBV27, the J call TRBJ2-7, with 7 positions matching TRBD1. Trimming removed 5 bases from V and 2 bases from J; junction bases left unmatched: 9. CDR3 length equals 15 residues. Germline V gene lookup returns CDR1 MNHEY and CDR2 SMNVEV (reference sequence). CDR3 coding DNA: TGTGCCAGCAGTCGCCAACAGGGGACGCCCTACGAGCAGTACTTC. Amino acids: CASSRQQGTPYEQYF.

CDR3 loop: CASSLGGTSGTGTQYF. CDR3 nucleotides: TGCGCCAGCAGCTTAGGGGGGACTAGCGGGACCGGTACGCAGTATTTT. The chain joins TRBV5-1 to TRBJ2-3; 13 bases agree with TRBD2. The CDR3 has 16 amino acids. Germline V gene data show CDR1 as SGHRS and CDR2 as YFSETQ. The V segment lost 2 bases and the J segment 8 bases; nucleotides outside the gene matches: 8.

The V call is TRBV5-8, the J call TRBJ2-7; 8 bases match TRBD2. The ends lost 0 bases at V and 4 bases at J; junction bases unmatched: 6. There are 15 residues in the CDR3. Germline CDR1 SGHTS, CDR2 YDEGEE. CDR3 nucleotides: TGTGCCAGCAGCTTGGACAGCGGGAGAACTTACGAGCAGTACTTC. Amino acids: CASSLDSGRTYEQYF.

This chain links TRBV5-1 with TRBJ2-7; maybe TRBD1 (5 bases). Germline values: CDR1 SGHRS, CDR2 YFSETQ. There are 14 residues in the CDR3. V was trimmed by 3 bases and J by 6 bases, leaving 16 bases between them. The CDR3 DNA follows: TGCGCCAGCAGCTCCACAGGCTACCTCGGCGAGCAGTACTTC. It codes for CASSSTGYLGEQYF.

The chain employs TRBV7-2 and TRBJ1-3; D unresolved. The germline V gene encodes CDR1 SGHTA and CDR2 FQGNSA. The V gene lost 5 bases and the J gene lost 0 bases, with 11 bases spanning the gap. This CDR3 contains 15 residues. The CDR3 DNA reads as TGTGCCAGCAGCCGGACTCCGAGCTCTGGAAACACCATATATTTT. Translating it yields CASSRTPSSGNTIYF.

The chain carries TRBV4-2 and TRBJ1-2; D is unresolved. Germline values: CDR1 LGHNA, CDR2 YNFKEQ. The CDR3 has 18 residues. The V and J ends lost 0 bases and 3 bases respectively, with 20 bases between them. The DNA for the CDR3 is TGTGCCAGCAGCCAAGATCCCCGTGTCAGTCTTTCCGACTATGGCTACACCTTC. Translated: CASSQDPRVSLSDYGYTF.

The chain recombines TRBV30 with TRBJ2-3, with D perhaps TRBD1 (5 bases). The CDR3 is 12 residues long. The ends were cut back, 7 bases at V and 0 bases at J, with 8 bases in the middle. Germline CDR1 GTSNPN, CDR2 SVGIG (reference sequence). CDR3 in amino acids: CALTASTDTQYF. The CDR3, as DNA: TGTGCCTTGACAGCTAGCACAGATACGCAGTATTTT.

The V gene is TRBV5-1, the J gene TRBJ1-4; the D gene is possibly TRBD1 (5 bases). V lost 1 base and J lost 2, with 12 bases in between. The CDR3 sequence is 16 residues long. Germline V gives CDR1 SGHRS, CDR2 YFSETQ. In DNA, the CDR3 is TGCGCCAGCAGCTTGTCCGGGGGGAGTACTAATGAAAAACTGTTTTTT. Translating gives CASSLSGGSTNEKLFF.

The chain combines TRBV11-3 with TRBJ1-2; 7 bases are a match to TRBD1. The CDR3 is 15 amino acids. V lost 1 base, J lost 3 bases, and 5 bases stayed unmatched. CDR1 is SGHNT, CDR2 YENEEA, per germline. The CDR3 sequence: CASSLGVQGYYGYTF. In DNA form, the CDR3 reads TGTGCCAGCAGCTTAGGGGTACAGGGGTACTATGGCTACACCTTC. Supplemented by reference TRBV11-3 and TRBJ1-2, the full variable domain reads EAGVVQSPRYKIIEKKQPVAFWCNPISGHNTLYWYLQNLGQGPELLIRYENEEAVDDSQLPKDRFSAERLKGVDSTLKIQPAELGDSAVYLCASSLGVQGYYGYTFGSGTRLTVV.

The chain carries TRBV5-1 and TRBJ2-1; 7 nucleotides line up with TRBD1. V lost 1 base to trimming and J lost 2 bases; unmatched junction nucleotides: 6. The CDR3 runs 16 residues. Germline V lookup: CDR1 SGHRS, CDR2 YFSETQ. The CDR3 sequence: CASSLIGGSPYNEQFF. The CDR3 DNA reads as TGCGCCAGCAGCTTGATAGGGGGCTCCCCCTACAATGAGCAGTTCTTC.

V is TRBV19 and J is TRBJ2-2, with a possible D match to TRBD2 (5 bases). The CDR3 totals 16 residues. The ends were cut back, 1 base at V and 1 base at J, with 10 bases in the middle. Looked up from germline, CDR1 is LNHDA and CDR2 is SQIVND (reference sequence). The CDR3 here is CASSIVSSGNTGELFF. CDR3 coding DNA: TGTGCCAGTAGTATAGTGTCCAGCGGGAACACCGGGGAGCTGTTTTTT.

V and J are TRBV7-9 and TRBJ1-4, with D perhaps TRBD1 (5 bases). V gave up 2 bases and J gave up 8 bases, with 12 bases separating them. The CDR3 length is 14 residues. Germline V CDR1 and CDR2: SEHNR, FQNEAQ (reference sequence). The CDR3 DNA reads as TGTGCCAGCAGCTTACAGGGAGGGTACGAAAAACTGTTTTTT. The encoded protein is CASSLQGGYEKLFF.

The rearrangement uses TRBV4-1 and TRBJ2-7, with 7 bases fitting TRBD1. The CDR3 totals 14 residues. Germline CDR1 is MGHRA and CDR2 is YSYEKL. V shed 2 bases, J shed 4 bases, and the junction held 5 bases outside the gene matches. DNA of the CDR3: TGCGCCAGCAGCCAACCGGGACAGTCGTACGAGCAGTACTTC. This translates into CASSQPGQSYEQYF.

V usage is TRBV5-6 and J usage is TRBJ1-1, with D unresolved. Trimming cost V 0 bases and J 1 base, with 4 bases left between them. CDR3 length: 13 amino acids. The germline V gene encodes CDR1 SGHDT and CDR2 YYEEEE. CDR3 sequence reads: CASSLAGNTEAFF. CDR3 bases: TGTGCCAGCAGCTTGGCAGGGAACACTGAAGCTTTCTTT.